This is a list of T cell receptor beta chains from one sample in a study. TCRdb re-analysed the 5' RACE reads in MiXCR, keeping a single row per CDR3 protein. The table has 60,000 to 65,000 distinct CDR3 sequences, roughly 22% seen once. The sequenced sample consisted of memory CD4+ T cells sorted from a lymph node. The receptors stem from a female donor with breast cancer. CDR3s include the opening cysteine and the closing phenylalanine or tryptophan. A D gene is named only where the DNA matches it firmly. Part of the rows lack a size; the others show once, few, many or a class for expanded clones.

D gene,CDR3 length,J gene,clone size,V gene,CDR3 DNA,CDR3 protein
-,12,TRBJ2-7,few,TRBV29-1,TGCAGCGTCGGTGCCTACGACAGGGAGCAGTACTTC,CSVGAYDREQYF
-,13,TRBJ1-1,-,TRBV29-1,TGCAGCGTCACAACAGGAGCAAACACTGAAGCTTTCTTT,CSVTTGANTEAFF
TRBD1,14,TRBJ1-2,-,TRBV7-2,TGTGCCAGCAGTTCGACAGGGTTCTTCTATGGCTACACCTTC,CASSSTGFFYGYTF
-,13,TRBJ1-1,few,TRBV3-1,TGTGCCAGCAGCCAAGAAAATGGGTCTGAAGCTTTCTTT,CASSQENGSEAFF
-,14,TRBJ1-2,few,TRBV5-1,TGCGCCAGCAGCTTGGGGGCCCTAGACTATGGCTACACCTTC,CASSLGALDYGYTF
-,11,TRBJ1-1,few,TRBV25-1,TGTGCCAGCTGGGAAATTGGGCGGGCTTTCTTT,CASWEIGRAFF
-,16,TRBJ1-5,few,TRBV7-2,TGTGCCAGCAGCCTCCCCACAGTATATAGCAATCAGCCCCAGCATTTT,CASSLPTVYSNQPQHF
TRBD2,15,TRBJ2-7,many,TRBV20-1,TGCAGCCTTTACGAATCTAGCGGGAGGTCGGACGAGCAGTACTTC,CSLYESSGRSDEQYF
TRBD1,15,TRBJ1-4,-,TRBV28,TGTGCCAGCAGGGACCCGGGACAGGGAGGTGAAAAACTGTTTTTT,CASRDPGQGGEKLFF
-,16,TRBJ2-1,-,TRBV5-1,TGCGCCAGCAGCTTGGGGTGGTCTAGCTCCTACAATGAGCAGTTCTTC,CASSLGWSSSYNEQFF
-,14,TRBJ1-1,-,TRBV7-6,TGTGCCAGCAGCTCCTGGGGACGGGACACTGAAGCTTTCTTT,CASSSWGRDTEAFF
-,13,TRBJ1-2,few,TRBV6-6,TGTGCCAGCAGTTACTCTTCCGCCTTTTTATTCACCTTC,CASSYSSAFLFTF
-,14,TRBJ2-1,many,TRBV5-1,TGCGCCAGCAGCTTGGTTTCTTCGGGGGATGAGCAGTTCTTC,CASSLVSSGDEQFF
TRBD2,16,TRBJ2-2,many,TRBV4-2,TGTGCCAGCAGCCCCCGCAGTAGCGGGAGGACCGGGGAGCTGTTTTTT,CASSPRSSGRTGELFF
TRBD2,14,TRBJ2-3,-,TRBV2,TGTGCCAGCACCGAGCGGGGGGGGACAGATACGCAGTATTTT,CASTERGGTDTQYF
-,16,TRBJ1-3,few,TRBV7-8,TGTGCCAGCAGCTTGGTGGGCCTAGGCGCTGGAAACACCATATATTTT,CASSLVGLGAGNTIYF
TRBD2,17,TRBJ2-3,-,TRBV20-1,TGCAGTGCTAAGGGAGGACTAGCGAGGGGGAGCACAGATACGCAGTATTTT,CSAKGGLARGSTDTQYF
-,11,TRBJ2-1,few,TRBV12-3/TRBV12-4,TGTGCCAGCAGTAGGGGCAATGAGCAGTTCTTC,CASSRGNEQFF
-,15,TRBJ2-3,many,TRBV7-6,TGTGCCAGCAGCCAGGCAGGAGCTAGCACAGATACGCAGTATTTT,CASSQAGASTDTQYF
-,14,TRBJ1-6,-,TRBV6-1,TGTGCCAGCAGTGATGGCCCGATAAGGGAGGCCCTCCACTTT,CASSDGPIREALHF
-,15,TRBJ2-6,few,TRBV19,TGTGCCAGTAGTCAGGCGCTCTCTGGGGCCAACGTCCTGACTTTC,CASSQALSGANVLTF
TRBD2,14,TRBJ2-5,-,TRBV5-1,TGCGCCAGCAGCTCACCGGGGGGGCTGGAGACCCAGTACTTC,CASSSPGGLETQYF
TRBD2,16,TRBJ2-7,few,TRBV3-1,TGTGCCAGCAGCCATTTTGGGACTAGCGGCACCTACGAGCAGTACTTC,CASSHFGTSGTYEQYF
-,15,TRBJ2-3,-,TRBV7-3,TGTGCCAGCAGCTCGGGACTGCTGTCGACAGATACGCAGTATTTT,CASSSGLLSTDTQYF
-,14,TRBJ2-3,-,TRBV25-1,TGTGCCAGCAGGGATTCCCGTCCCACAGATACGCAGTATTTT,CASRDSRPTDTQYF
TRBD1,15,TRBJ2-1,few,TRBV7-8,TGTGCCAGCAGTCGACCGGACAGGATGGACAATGAGCAGTTCTTC,CASSRPDRMDNEQFF
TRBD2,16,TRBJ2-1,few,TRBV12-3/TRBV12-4,TGTGCCAGCAGTTTATCAGTAGCGGGGGGGGCCAATGAGCAGTTCTTC,CASSLSVAGGANEQFF
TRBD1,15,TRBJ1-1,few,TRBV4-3,TGCGCCAGCAGCCGCCCCGGGACAGGGGGCACTGAAGCTTTCTTT,CASSRPGTGGTEAFF
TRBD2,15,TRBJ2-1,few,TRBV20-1,TGCAGTGCTAGAGATCAGTCGGGGGGGGCCAATGAGCAGTTCTTC,CSARDQSGGANEQFF
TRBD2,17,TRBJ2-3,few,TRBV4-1,TGCGCCAGCAGCCCTGGTTTGGGACTAGCGGGGGGGTCTACGCAGTATTTT,CASSPGLGLAGGSTQYF
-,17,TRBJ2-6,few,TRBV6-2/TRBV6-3,TGTGCCAGCAGTTTGGACCTGGGCGAATCTGGGGCCAACGTCCTGACTTTC,CASSLDLGESGANVLTF
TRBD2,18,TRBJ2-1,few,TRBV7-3,TGTGCCAGCAGCCCCTTTCTAGGGACTAGCGGGAGTAGCAATGAGCAGTTCTTC,CASSPFLGTSGSSNEQFF
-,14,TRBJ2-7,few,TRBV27,TGTGCCAGCAGTGCGCAAGGCCAGGGGTACGAGCAGTACTTC,CASSAQGQGYEQYF
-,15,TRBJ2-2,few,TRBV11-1,TGTGCCAGCAGCCCGGGACGGCGCAACACCGGGGAGCTGTTTTTT,CASSPGRRNTGELFF
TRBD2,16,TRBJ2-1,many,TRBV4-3,TGCGCCAGCAGCCAACTAGCGGGAGACTCCTACAATGAGCAGTTCTTC,CASSQLAGDSYNEQFF
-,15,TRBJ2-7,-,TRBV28,TGTGCCAGCAGCTCCCCGGGGAAGGAGACCTACGAGCAGTACTTC,CASSSPGKETYEQYF
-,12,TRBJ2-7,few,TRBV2,TGTGCCAGCAGGATGGAGGACTACGAGCAGTACTTC,CASRMEDYEQYF
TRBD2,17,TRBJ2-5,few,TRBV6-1,TGTGCCAGCAGTCGTACCGCCGCCGGGACTAGCGAAGAGACCCAGTACTTC,CASSRTAAGTSEETQYF
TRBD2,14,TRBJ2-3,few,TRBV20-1,TGCAGTGCTAGAAAGACTAGCGTTTCAGATACGCAGTATTTT,CSARKTSVSDTQYF
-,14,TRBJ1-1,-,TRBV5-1,TGCGCCAGCAGATACCGGGACACGAACACTGAAGCTTTCTTT,CASRYRDTNTEAFF
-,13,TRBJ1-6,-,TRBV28,TGTGCCAGCATGACAGATTATAATTCACCCCTCCACTTT,CASMTDYNSPLHF
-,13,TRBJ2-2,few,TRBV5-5,TGTGCCAGCAGCTTTACGGGGACCGGGGAGCTGTTTTTT,CASSFTGTGELFF
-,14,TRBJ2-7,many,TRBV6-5,TGTGCCAGCAGCCGGGACGGTAGCTCCTACGAGCAGTACTTC,CASSRDGSSYEQYF
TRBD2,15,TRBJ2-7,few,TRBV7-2,TGTGCCAGCAGCTTAGAACCTAGCGGAGACTACGAGCAGTACTTC,CASSLEPSGDYEQYF
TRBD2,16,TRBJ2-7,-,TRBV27,TGTGCCAGCAGTCCCCGTAGCGGGAGGTCCCGCTACGAGCAGTACTTC,CASSPRSGRSRYEQYF
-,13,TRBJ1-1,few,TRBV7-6,TGTGCCAGCAGCTTAGGGGGTGGCACTGAAGCTTTCTTT,CASSLGGGTEAFF
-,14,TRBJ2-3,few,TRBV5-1,TGCGCCAGCAAGGAGGGGGGAGCGAAAGATACGCAGTATTTT,CASKEGGAKDTQYF
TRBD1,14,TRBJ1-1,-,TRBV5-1,TGCGCCAGCAGCTTGCAAACAGGGGGCAATGAAGCTTTCTTT,CASSLQTGGNEAFF
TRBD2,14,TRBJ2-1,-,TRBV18,TGTGCCAGCTTAGGGACTAGCGGATACAATGAGCAGTTCTTC,CASLGTSGYNEQFF
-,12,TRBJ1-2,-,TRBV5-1,TGCGCCAGCAGCATTGAGGGGTATGGCTACACCTTC,CASSIEGYGYTF
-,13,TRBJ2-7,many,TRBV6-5,TGTGCCAGCAACCCCCCAAACTCCTACGAGCAGTACTTC,CASNPPNSYEQYF
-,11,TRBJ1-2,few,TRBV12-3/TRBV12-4,TGTGCCAGCAGCCGCTTTGGTGGCTACACCTTC,CASSRFGGYTF